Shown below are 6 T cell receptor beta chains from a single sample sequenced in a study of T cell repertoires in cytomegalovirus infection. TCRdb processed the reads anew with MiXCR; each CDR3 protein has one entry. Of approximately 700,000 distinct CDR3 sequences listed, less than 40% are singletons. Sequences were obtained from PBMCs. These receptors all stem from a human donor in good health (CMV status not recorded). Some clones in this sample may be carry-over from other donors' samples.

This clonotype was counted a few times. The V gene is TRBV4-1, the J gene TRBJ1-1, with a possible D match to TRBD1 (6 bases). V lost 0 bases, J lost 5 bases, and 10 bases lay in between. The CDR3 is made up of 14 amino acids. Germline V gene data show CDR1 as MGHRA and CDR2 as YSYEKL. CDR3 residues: CASSQEGGRTEAFF. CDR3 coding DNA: TGCGCCAGCAGCCAAGAGGGGGGCCGGACTGAAGCTTTCTTT.

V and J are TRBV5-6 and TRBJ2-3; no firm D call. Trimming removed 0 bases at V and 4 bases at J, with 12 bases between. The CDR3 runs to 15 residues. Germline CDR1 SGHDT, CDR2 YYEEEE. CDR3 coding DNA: TGTGCCAGCAGCTTGGGGCCCCCTCTCGCAGATACGCAGTATTTT. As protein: CASSLGPPLADTQYF.

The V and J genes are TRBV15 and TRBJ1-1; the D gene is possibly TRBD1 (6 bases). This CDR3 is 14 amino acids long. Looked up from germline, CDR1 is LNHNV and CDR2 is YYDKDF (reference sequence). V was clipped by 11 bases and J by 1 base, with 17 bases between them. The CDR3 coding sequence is TGTGCCTTCAGAGGGGGTTGGGAGAACACTGAAGCTTTCTTT. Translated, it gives CAFRGGWENTEAFF.

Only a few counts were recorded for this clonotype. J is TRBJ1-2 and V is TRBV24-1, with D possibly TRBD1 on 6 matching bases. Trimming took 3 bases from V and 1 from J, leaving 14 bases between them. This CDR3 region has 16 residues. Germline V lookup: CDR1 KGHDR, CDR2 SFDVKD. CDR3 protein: CATSDTGQSGNYGYTF. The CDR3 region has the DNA TGTGCCACCAGTGATACTGGACAGTCCGGTAACTATGGCTACACCTTC.

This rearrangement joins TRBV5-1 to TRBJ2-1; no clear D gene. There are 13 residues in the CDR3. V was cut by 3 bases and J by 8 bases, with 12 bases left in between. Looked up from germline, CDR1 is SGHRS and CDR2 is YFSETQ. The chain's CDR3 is CASSSAMGYEQFF. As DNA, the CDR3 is TGCGCCAGCAGCTCGGCCATGGGGTATGAGCAGTTCTTC.

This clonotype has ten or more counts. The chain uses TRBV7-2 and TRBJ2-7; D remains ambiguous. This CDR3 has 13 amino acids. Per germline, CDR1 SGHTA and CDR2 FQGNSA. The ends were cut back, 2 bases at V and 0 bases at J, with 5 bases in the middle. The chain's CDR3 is CASSLSYSYEQYF. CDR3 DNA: TGTGCCAGCAGCTTAAGCTACTCCTACGAGCAGTACTTC.